These 25 T cell receptor beta chains were sequenced from one sample in a study of T cell responses to AZD1222 COVID-19 vaccine. Assay: immunoSEQ multiplex PCR; the TCRdb copy retains only in-frame clones and omits some. The sample contains about 160,000 clones, about 92% of which appear only once. The material was peripheral blood, obtained 28 days after the second AZD1222 dose. These receptors all stem from an adult who received the AZD1222 COVID-19 vaccine.

This clone came up a few times. Other DNA sequences in the same sample also yield this CDR3. The CDR3 sequence: CASSLDVNSPLHF. Here the CDR3 DNA reads TGTGCCAGCAGCTTAGATGTTAATTCACCCCTCCACTTT. V is TRBV11-2 and J is TRBJ1-6; no reliable D call. V was cut by 0 bases and J by 6 bases, with 3 bases left in between. The CDR3 has 13 amino acids. Per germline, CDR1 SGHAT and CDR2 FQNNGV.

V usage is TRBV18 and J usage is TRBJ1-1; D is ambiguous. Germline CDR1 KGHSH, CDR2 LQKENI. The germline V and J ends were trimmed by 0 bases and 0 bases, with 5 bases remaining between them. This CDR3 region has 14 residues. This chain's CDR3 is CASSPPKVNTEAFF. Written as DNA, the CDR3 is TGTGCCAGCTCACCACCGAAGGTGAACACTGAAGCTTTCTTT. The variable domain in full, completed from reference TRBV18 and TRBJ1-1, reads NAGVMQNPRHLVRRRGQEARLRCSPMKGHSHVYWYRQLPEEGLKFMVYLQKENIIDESGMPKERFSAEFPKEGPSILRIQQVVRGDSAAYFCASSPPKVNTEAFFGQGTRLTVV.

This clone was picked up one time. This sequence joins TRBV6-6 and TRBJ2-3, with 12 bases lining up with TRBD2. The V segment lost 6 bases and the J segment 6 bases; nucleotides outside the gene matches: 7. The CDR3 runs to 15 residues. Germline V gene sequence: CDR1 MNHNY, CDR2 SVGAGI (reference sequence). CDR3 bases: TGTGCCAGCAGACCGACTAGCGGGGGCGTTGATACGCAGTATTTT. This gives the protein CASRPTSGGVDTQYF.

The chain combines TRBV27 with TRBJ2-5; 7 bases map to TRBD1. V shed 6 bases, J shed 6 bases, and the junction held 10 bases outside the gene matches. The CDR3 covers 14 residues. CDR1 is MNHEY, CDR2 SMNVEV, per germline (reference sequence). The CDR3 coding sequence is TGTGCCAGCAGGCCGGGACAGCAAGAGAAGACCCAGTACTTC. It codes for CASRPGQQEKTQYF.

In DNA, the CDR3 is TGTGCCAGTAGTTACGGTTCCTACGAGCAGTACTTC. Translating it yields CASSYGSYEQYF. V usage is TRBV19 and J usage is TRBJ2-7; D remains ambiguous. CDR1 is LNHDA and CDR2 is SQIVND in the germline V gene (reference sequence). With 5 bases removed from V and 1 base from J, the gap between germline ends came to 6 bases. The CDR3 totals 12 residues. The entire variable domain, with the rest obtained from reference TRBV19 and TRBJ2-7, is as follows: DGGITQSPKYLFRKEGQNVTLSCEQNLNHDAMYWYRQDPGQGLRLIYYSQIVNDFQKGDIAEGYSVSREKKESFPLTVTSAQKNPTAFYLCASSYGSYEQYFGPGTRLTVT.

The chain uses TRBV3-1 (or the pseudogene TRBV3-2) and TRBJ1-1; the D is unclear. Germline V gives CDR1 LGHDT, CDR2 YNNKEL (reference sequence). The CDR3 is 12 residues long. Trimming shortened V by 3 bases and J by 7 bases, and 9 bases separated the two germline ends. The CDR3, as DNA: TGTGCCAGCAGCCACCGGACGGATGAAGCTTTCTTT. Protein product: CASSHRTDEAFF.

This chain connects TRBV6-1 to TRBJ1-3; D uncertain. V was clipped by 2 bases and J by 0 bases, with 5 bases between them. The CDR3 is made up of 14 amino acids. Germline CDR1 and CDR2: MNHNS and SASEGT. DNA of the CDR3: TGTGCCAGCAGTGAAAAAAGCTCTGGAAACACCATATATTTT. It specifies CASSEKSSGNTIYF.

A remark on this clone: The sample carries other DNA sequences with the same CDR3. This chain uses TRBV5-6 with TRBJ1-1; no clear D gene. Trimming left V 0 bases short and J 0 bases short, with 9 bases between. CDR3 length: 15 amino acids. CDR1 SGHDT and CDR2 YYEEEE come from the germline V gene. The CDR3 DNA follows: TGTGCCAGCAGCTTGGGAGGAGATTTGAACACTGAAGCTTTCTTT. This codes for CASSLGGDLNTEAFF.

This chain uses TRBV20-1 with TRBJ1-5; D may be TRBD1 (5 bases). The germline gives CDR1 DFQATT, CDR2 SNEGSKA (reference sequence). V was clipped by 3 bases and J by 7 bases, with 16 bases between them. The CDR3 runs 14 residues. CDR3 sequence: CSASPPLRGQPQHF. The CDR3 nucleotides read TGCAGTGCTAGTCCCCCTCTGCGGGGCCAGCCCCAGCATTTT.

The chain carries TRBV3-1 (or the pseudogene TRBV3-2) and TRBJ2-3; 7 bases are shared with TRBD2. Looked up from germline, CDR1 is LGHDT and CDR2 is YNNKEL (reference sequence). The CDR3 is 17 amino acids. The V segment lost 4 bases and the J segment 9 bases; nucleotides outside the gene matches: 19. CDR3 sequence: CASSPNKGGGAPRTQYF. The CDR3, as DNA: TGTGCCAGCAGCCCGAATAAGGGCGGGGGTGCACCTCGGACGCAGTATTTT.

This chain links TRBV30 with TRBJ1-5; D is perhaps TRBD1 (5 bases). V was cut by 0 bases and J by 5 bases, with 23 bases left in between. The CDR3 extends over 18 amino acids. Germline assignment: CDR1 GTSNPN and CDR2 SVGIG (reference sequence). CDR3 residues: CAWSVQFVAGRKDQPQHF. The CDR3 DNA is TGTGCCTGGAGTGTACAGTTCGTGGCAGGGAGGAAGGATCAGCCCCAGCATTTT.

The chain employs TRBV4-1 and TRBJ1-6; weak D call: TRBD1 (5 bases). The CDR3 contains 15 residues. Between the trimmed V and J ends, which lost 5 bases and 4 bases, there was a span of 12 bases. Per the germline V gene, CDR1 is MGHRA and CDR2 is YSYEKL. In DNA form, the CDR3 reads TGCGCCAGCAGCGGCCGGGACGGATATAATTCACCCCTCCACTTT. Translated, it gives CASSGRDGYNSPLHF.

The genes are TRBV4-2 and TRBJ1-5; the D is unclear. The CDR3 is 16 residues long. Germline CDR1 is LGHNA and CDR2 is YNFKEQ. Trimming took 0 bases from V and 6 from J, leaving 15 bases between them. In DNA, the CDR3 is TGTGCCAGCAGCCAAGATGGGCAGGCCGGGAGTCAGCCCCAGCATTTT. It encodes CASSQDGQAGSQPQHF.

The chain has TRBV5-1 and TRBJ1-4; D is possibly TRBD1 (5 bases). Germline CDR1 and CDR2: SGHRS and YFSETQ. The V and J ends lost 2 bases and 7 bases respectively, with 9 bases between them. The CDR3 has 13 residues. The CDR3, as DNA: TGCGCCAGCAGCTTCGAGGGGCGTGAAAAACTGTTTTTT. It encodes CASSFEGREKLFF.

The rearrangement uses TRBV30 and TRBJ1-1; D may be TRBD1 (6 bases). Trimming shortened V by 0 bases and J by 8 bases, and 7 bases separated the two germline ends. Germline V gives CDR1 GTSNPN, CDR2 SVGIG (reference sequence). The CDR3 extends over 11 amino acids. CDR3 DNA: TGTGCCTGGAGTGTAGGGGGGGAAGCTTTCTTT. Its protein product is CAWSVGGEAFF.

The J gene is TRBJ1-2, the V gene TRBV6-1; 9 bases line up with TRBD1. Germline CDR1 is MNHNS and CDR2 is SASEGT. Trimming cost V 4 bases and J 4 bases; bases outside gene matches: 10. The CDR3 loop spans 16 amino acids. The DNA of the CDR3 is TGTGCCAGCAGTGGACCCGGGGGACAGGGCTCCTATGGCTACACCTTC. Encoded protein: CASSGPGGQGSYGYTF.

This clone was detected once. The rearrangement links TRBV4-1 to TRBJ1-2; the match to TRBD1 covers 7 bases. The ends lost 4 bases at V and 4 bases at J; junction bases unmatched: 9. The CDR3 length is 15 residues. From germline, CDR1 is MGHRA and CDR2 YSYEKL. Here the CDR3 reads CASSPRDSLSYGYTF. CDR3 sequence (DNA): TGCGCCAGCAGCCCCCGGGACAGCCTTTCCTATGGCTACACCTTC.

This sequence joins TRBV5-6 and TRBJ2-1; D possibly corresponds to TRBD1 (6 bases). Germline V gene data show CDR1 as SGHDT and CDR2 as YYEEEE. This CDR3 has 13 amino acids. Trimming pared 4 bases from V and 3 bases from J, leaving 8 bases between. CDR3 sequence: CASSPDSYNEQFF. The CDR3 DNA reads as TGTGCCAGCAGCCCGGACAGCTACAATGAGCAGTTCTTC.

The CDR3 is CASSLSGREEQFF. In nucleotides, the CDR3 is TGTGCCAGCAGTTTATCTGGACGGGAGGAGCAGTTCTTC. The genes are TRBV27 and TRBJ2-1; a weak D match, TRBD2 (6 bases). Deletions cut 0 bases from V and 10 bases from J, with 10 bases between. Germline CDR1 MNHEY, CDR2 SMNVEV (reference sequence). This CDR3 spans 13 amino acids.

V usage is TRBV6-6 and J usage is TRBJ1-3; maybe TRBD1 (5 bases). Looked up from germline, CDR1 is MNHNY and CDR2 is SVGAGI (reference sequence). Trimming cost V 2 bases and J 0 bases, with 11 bases left between them. The CDR3 extends over 16 amino acids. The CDR3 DNA follows: TGTGCCAGCAGTTACGAGGGACGGATCTCTGGAAACACCATATATTTT. This sequence encodes CASSYEGRISGNTIYF.

The V call is TRBV3-1 (or the pseudogene TRBV3-2), the J call TRBJ1-2; D perhaps matches TRBD1 (6 bases). Trimming pared 2 bases from V and 3 bases from J, leaving 10 bases between. This CDR3 is built from 14 residues. CDR1 and CDR2 from the germline V gene are LGHDT and YNNKEL (reference sequence). In DNA form, the CDR3 reads TGTGCCAGCAGCCAAAGGGGGTGGGACTATGGCTACACCTTC. It codes for CASSQRGWDYGYTF.

This sequence joins TRBV4-2 and TRBJ1-1, with D perhaps matching TRBD1 (6 bases). Trimming cost V 1 base and J 4 bases, with 10 bases left between them. The germline gives CDR1 LGHNA, CDR2 YNFKEQ. This CDR3 region has 14 residues. For the CDR3, the DNA is TGTGCCAGCAGCCAAGGGCAGGGGTTCACTGAAGCTTTCTTT. This translates into CASSQGQGFTEAFF.

This clone occurred once. The chain combines TRBV6-1 with TRBJ1-2, with D unresolved. Trimming removed 2 bases at V and 2 bases at J, with 12 bases between. In germline, CDR1 is MNHNS, CDR2 SASEGT. This CDR3 comprises 15 residues. The CDR3 here is CASSELGGRNYGYTF. The DNA of the CDR3 is TGTGCCAGCAGTGAATTGGGCGGACGCAACTATGGCTACACCTTC.

The CDR3 DNA reads TGTGCCAGTAGTATAGGCCTACAAGAGACCCAGTACTTC. The encoded protein is CASSIGLQETQYF. This chain connects TRBV19 to TRBJ2-5; D not resolved. The CDR3 extends over 13 amino acids. Germline CDR1 LNHDA, CDR2 SQIVND (reference sequence). Trimming stripped 1 base from V and 2 bases from J, with 5 bases between.

V and J are TRBV11-1 and TRBJ1-1, with TRBD1 as a possible D gene (6 bases). Trimming shortened V by 5 bases and J by 1 base, and 8 bases separated the two germline ends. The germline V gene encodes CDR1 SGHAT and CDR2 FQDESV (reference sequence). CDR3 length equals 13 residues. The CDR3 DNA sequence: TGTGCCAGCAGCCTGACAGGGAACACTGAAGCTTTCTTT. It codes for CASSLTGNTEAFF.